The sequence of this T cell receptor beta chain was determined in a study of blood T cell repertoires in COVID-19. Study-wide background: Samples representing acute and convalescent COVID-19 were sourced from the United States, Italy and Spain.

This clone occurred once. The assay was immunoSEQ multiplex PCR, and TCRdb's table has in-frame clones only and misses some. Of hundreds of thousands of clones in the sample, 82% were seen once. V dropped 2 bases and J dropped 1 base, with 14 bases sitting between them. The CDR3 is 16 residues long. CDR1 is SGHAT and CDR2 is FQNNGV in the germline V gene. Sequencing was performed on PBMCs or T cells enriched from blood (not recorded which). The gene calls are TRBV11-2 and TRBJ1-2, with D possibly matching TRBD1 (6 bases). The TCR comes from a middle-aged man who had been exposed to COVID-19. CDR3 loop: CASSLMGQVLNYGYTF. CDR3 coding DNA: TGTGCCAGCAGCTTAATGGGACAAGTCCTTAACTATGGCTACACCTTC.